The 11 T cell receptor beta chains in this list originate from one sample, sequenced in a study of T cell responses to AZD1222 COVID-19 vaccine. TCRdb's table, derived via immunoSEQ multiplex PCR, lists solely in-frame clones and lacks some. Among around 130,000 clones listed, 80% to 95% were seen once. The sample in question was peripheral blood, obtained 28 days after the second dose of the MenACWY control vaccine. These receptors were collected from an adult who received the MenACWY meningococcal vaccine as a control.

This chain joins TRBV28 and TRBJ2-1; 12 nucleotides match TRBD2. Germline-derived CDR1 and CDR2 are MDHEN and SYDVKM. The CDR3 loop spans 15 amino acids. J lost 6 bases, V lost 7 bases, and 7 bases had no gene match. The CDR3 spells CASTQLAGGGNEQFF. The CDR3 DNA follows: TGTGCCAGCACCCAACTAGCGGGAGGAGGCAATGAGCAGTTCTTC.

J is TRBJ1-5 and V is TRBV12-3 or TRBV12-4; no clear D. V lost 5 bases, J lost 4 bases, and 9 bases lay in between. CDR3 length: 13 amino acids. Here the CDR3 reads CASSPGWNQPQHF. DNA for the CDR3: TGTGCCAGCAGTCCCGGGTGGAATCAGCCCCAGCATTTT.

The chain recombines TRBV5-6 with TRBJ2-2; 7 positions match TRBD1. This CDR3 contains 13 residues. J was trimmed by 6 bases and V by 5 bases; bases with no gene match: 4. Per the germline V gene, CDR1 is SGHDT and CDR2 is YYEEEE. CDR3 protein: CASRLQGSGELFF. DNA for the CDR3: TGTGCCAGCAGACTACAGGGGTCCGGGGAGCTGTTTTTT.

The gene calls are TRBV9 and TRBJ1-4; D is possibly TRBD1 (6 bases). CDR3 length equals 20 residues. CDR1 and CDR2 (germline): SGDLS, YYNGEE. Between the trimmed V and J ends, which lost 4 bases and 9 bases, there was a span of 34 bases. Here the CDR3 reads CASSPRTGQQTTRSVKKLFF. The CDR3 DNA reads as TGTGCCAGCAGCCCCCGCACCGGACAGCAGACAACACGCAGTGTGAAAAAACTGTTTTTT. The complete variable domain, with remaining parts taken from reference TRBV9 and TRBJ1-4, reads DSGVTQTPKHLITATGQRVTLRCSPRSGDLSVYWYQQSLDQGLQFLIQYYNGEERAKGNILERFSAQQFPDLHSELNLSSLELGDSALYFCASSPRTGQQTTRSVKKLFFGSGTQLSVL.

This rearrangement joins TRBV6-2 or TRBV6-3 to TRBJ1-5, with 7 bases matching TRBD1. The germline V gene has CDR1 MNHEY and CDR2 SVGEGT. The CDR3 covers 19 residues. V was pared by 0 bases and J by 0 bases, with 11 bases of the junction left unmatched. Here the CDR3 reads CASSYSKGGAFSSNQPQHF. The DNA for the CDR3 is TGTGCCAGCAGTTACTCGAAAGGGGGCGCGTTCAGTAGCAATCAGCCCCAGCATTTT.

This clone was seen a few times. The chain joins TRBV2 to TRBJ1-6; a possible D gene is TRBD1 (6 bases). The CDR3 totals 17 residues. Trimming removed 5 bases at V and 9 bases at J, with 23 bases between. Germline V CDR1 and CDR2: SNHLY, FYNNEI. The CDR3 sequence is CASSPGGGASGVSPLHF. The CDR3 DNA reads TGTGCCAGCAGTCCCGGAGGGGGGGCAAGCGGGGTTTCACCCCTCCACTTT.

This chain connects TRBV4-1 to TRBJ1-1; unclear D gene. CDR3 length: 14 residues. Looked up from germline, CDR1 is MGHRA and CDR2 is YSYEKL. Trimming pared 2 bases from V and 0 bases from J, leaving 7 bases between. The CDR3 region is CASSQLVMNTEAFF. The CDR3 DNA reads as TGCGCCAGCAGCCAACTCGTGATGAACACTGAAGCTTTCTTT.

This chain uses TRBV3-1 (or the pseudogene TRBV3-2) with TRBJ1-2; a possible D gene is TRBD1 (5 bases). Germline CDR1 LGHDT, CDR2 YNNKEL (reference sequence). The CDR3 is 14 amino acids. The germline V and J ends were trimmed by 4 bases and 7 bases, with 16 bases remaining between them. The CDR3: CASSPGLGVRGYTF. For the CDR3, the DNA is TGTGCCAGCAGCCCGGGACTGGGTGTACGTGGCTACACCTTC.

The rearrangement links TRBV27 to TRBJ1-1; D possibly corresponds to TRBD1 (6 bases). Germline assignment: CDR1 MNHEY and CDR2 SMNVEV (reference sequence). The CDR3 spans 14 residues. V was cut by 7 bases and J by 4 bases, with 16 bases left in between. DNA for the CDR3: TGTGCCAGCACGAAAACAGGGTTGGGCACTGAAGCTTTCTTT. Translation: CASTKTGLGTEAFF.

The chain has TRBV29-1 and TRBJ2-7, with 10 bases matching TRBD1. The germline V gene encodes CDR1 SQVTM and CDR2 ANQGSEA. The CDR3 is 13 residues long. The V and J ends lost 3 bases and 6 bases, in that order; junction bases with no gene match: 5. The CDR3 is CSVEGTGAGEQYF. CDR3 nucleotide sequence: TGCAGCGTTGAGGGGACAGGGGCGGGCGAGCAGTACTTC.

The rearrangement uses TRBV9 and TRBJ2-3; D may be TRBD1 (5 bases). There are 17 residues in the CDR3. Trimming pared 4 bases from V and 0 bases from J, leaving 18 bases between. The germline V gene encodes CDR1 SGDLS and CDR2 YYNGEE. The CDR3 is CASSPRIGAGSTDTQYF. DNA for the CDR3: TGTGCCAGCAGCCCCCGCATTGGGGCAGGAAGCACAGATACGCAGTATTTT.